This note documents a single TCR beta chain sequence. The CDR3 totals 12 residues. Germline V gene sequence: CDR1 SNHLY, CDR2 FYNNEI. V shed 6 bases and J 7 bases; nucleotides not matched to a gene: 4. Primers included in the PCR were 60 Vbeta and 13 Jbeta primers. Assay: immunoSEQ multiplex PCR; the TCRdb copy retains only in-frame clones and omits some. The top ten hold 1% of the sample, which has roughly 130,000 clones, 75% to 85% seen once. The data stem from a study of cytomegalovirus exposure and HLA in healthy donors. The chain uses TRBV2 and TRBJ2-5; 8 bases are a match to TRBD2. The specimen was PBMCs. The TCR comes from a man aged 35-49 years in good health and CMV-seronegative. The CDR3 DNA reads as TGTGCCAGCAGGCGGGGGGTTGGGACCCAGTACTTC. This gives the protein CASRRGVGTQYF.